The 24 T cell receptor beta chains listed next were all sequenced from one sample in a study of T cells in Graves' hyperthyroidism and ophthalmopathy (dated by TCRdb to about 2019). The receptor library was made with multiplex PCR. Sequencing was carried out with an Illumina HiSeq 2000. The TCR beta CDR3 regions were amplified from RNA transcripts. A first-round RT-PCR of the TCR CDR3 used the HTBI primer set with the Qiagen OneStep RT-PCR kit. TCRdb passed the public sequencing reads through fastp at Q25 and MiXCR, retaining productive beta sequences. Under each unique CDR3 protein, matching rows form one entry showing the most common genes and DNA. The sample includes 250,000 or so distinct CDR3 sequences, with 13% to 15% observed a single time. The ten largest account for around 30% of the sample. Sequencing was done on a sample of blood. The receptors derive from a woman aged 45-59 years with Graves' hyperthyroidism that later progressed to Graves' ophthalmopathy.

This clonotype has at least ten counts. V usage is TRBV5-8 and J usage is TRBJ1-1, with 12 bases matching TRBD1. CDR3 length equals 16 residues. V lost 3 bases and J lost 8; bases outside the gene matches: 11. Per the germline V gene, CDR1 is SGHTS and CDR2 is YDEGEE. For the CDR3, the DNA is TGTGCCAGCAGCTCTGGAGGGACAGGGGGCATTTTGGAAGCTTTCTTT. Its translation: CASSSGGTGGILEAFF. Supplemented by reference TRBV5-8 and TRBJ1-1, the full variable domain reads EAGVTQSPTHLIKTRGQQATLRCSPISGHTSVYWYQQALGLGLQFLLWYDEGEERNRGNFPPRFSGRQFPNYSSELNVNALELEDSALYLCASSSGGTGGILEAFFGQGTRLTVV.

This clonotype occurred many times. The J gene is TRBJ2-4, the V gene TRBV27; maybe TRBD2 (5 bases). The CDR3 extends over 15 amino acids. V lost 7 bases and J lost 6, with 19 bases in between. The germline V gene encodes CDR1 MNHEY and CDR2 SMNVEV (reference sequence). CDR3 in DNA: TGTGCCAGCACATCACGAGGGAGCTGGAGAAACATTCAGTACTTC. Translation gives CASTSRGSWRNIQYF.

The chain uses TRBV7-2 and TRBJ2-5; D assignment may be TRBD1 or TRBD2 (7 bases each). V lost 4 bases to trimming and J lost 5 bases, with 17 bases between them. Germline V lookup: CDR1 SGHTA, CDR2 FQGNSA. This CDR3 region has 15 residues. The CDR3 here is CASSSGGGAGETQYF. CDR3 coding DNA: TGTGCCAGCAGCTCAGGGGGGGGGGCCGGGGAGACCCAGTACTTC.

The chain carries TRBV3-1 and TRBJ2-3, with 7 bases that match TRBD2. The V and J ends lost 4 bases and 2 bases, in that order; junction bases with no gene match: 9. This CDR3 is built from 16 residues. Germline loops: CDR1 LGHDT, CDR2 YNNKEL (reference sequence). CDR3 sequence (DNA): TGTGCCAGCAGCCCGAGGAGGCGGGAGACCACAGATACGCAGTATTTT. Translation: CASSPRRRETTDTQYF.

This clonotype was counted between two and nine times. The chain employs TRBV29-1 and TRBJ1-5, with TRBD1 identical over 9 bases. Germline V gives CDR1 SQVTM, CDR2 ANQGSEA. The CDR3 length is 13 residues. The V segment lost 4 bases and the J segment 6 bases; nucleotides outside the gene matches: 4. Here the CDR3 DNA reads TGCAGCGTTGGACAGGGGGAATTTCAGCCCCAGCATTTT. Amino acids: CSVGQGEFQPQHF.

This chain joins TRBV14 and TRBJ2-2; 9 nucleotides align to TRBD2. The CDR3 spans 19 residues. Germline loops: CDR1 SGHDN, CDR2 FVKESK. Trimming took 0 bases from V and 3 from J; bases not matched to a gene: 11. DNA for the CDR3: TGTGCCAGCAGCCAAGATACTAGGCTAGCGGGACGGTACACCGGGGAGCTGTTTTTT. Translation: CASSQDTRLAGRYTGELFF.

This clonotype was observed many times. J is TRBJ2-5 and V is TRBV5-1; tentative D call: TRBD2 (7 bases). The CDR3 sequence is 16 residues long. The V and J ends lost 4 bases and 5 bases respectively, with 21 bases between them. CDR1 and CDR2 (germline): SGHRS, YFSETQ. The CDR3 DNA sequence: TGCGCCAGCAGCCAAGCACAGGGAGGGCTGGTGGAGACCCAGTACTTC. Translated: CASSQAQGGLVETQYF.

The chain is built from TRBV7-8 and TRBJ2-3; D call uncertain. The CDR3 has 14 amino acids. Trimming removed 10 bases from V and 4 bases from J, with 18 bases in between. Germline loops: CDR1 SGHVS, CDR2 FQNEAQ. The CDR3 nucleotides read TGTGCCACCGGAAGGTGGGCATCGGCAGATACGCAGTATTTT. Its protein product is CATGRWASADTQYF.

This clonotype showed up just a few times. The germline gene is not matched at one end of the junction; a read error may be the cause. The genes are TRBV3-1 and TRBJ1-3; D might be TRBD1 (5 bases). Germline CDR1 LGHDT, CDR2 YNNKEL (reference sequence). The CDR3 has 14 amino acids. Written as DNA, the CDR3 is TGTGCCAGCCGAGGGACGGCCTCTAGAAACACCATATATTTT. It codes for CASRGTASRNTIYF.

The rearrangement joins TRBV6-2 or TRBV6-3 to TRBJ2-7; 11 nucleotides align to TRBD2. Losses at the gene ends were 0 bases for V and 5 bases for J; bases not matched to a gene: 3. Germline-derived CDR1 and CDR2 are MNHEY and SVGEGT. This CDR3 has 15 amino acids. CDR3 DNA: TGTGCCAGCAGTTACTCCGGGACTAGCGGAGACGAGCAGTACTTC. This gives the protein CASSYSGTSGDEQYF.

Ten or more counts support this clonotype. V usage is TRBV24-1 and J usage is TRBJ2-1; the D gene is possibly TRBD1 (6 bases). The CDR3 extends over 16 amino acids. V dropped 4 bases and J dropped 0 bases, with 12 bases sitting between them. Germline values: CDR1 KGHDR, CDR2 SFDVKD. CDR3 in DNA: TGTGCCACCAGTGACCTCCCACAGGGCTCCTACAATGAGCAGTTCTTC. Protein sequence: CATSDLPQGSYNEQFF.

This clonotype was detected many times. V usage is TRBV27 and J usage is TRBJ2-2; 13 nucleotides align to TRBD2. The junction had 3 bases not matched to a gene; V was cut back by 2 bases and J by 6 bases. There are 16 residues in the CDR3. Germline CDR1 is MNHEY and CDR2 is SMNVEV (reference sequence). The CDR3 bases are TGTGCCAGCAGTTTAGGACTAGCGGGAGAAGCCGGGGAGCTGTTTTTT. Translated: CASSLGLAGEAGELFF.

V and J are TRBV19 and TRBJ1-1, with 7 bases lining up with TRBD1. The CDR3 covers 17 residues. Germline V gives CDR1 LNHDA, CDR2 SQIVND (reference sequence). J lost 0 bases, V lost 3 bases, and 10 bases had no gene match. CDR3 DNA: TGTGCCAGTAGTATTCGACAGGGACCCACGATGAACACTGAAGCTTTCTTT. This sequence encodes CASSIRQGPTMNTEAFF.

The chain combines TRBV12-3 or TRBV12-4 with TRBJ1-1; D ambiguous. CDR3 size: 14 residues. V shed 0 bases and J shed 3 bases, with 8 bases lying between them. The CDR3 spells CASSLASIHTEAFF. CDR3 in DNA: TGTGCCAGCAGTTTAGCGAGTATTCACACTGAAGCTTTCTTT.

This clonotype was detected many times. J is TRBJ2-7 and V is TRBV7-8; 9 bases fit TRBD2. V trimming: 10 bases; J trimming: 4 bases; junction bases outside the gene matches: 8. Per the germline V gene, CDR1 is SGHVS and CDR2 is FQNEAQ. The CDR3 loop spans 13 amino acids. CDR3 sequence (DNA): TGTGCCACCCAAGGGCGGGAGGGGTACGAGCAGTACTTC. It codes for CATQGREGYEQYF.

This clonotype was found a few times. V usage is TRBV24-1 and J usage is TRBJ2-3; possibly TRBD1 or TRBD2 for D (9 bases each). The germline V gene encodes CDR1 KGHDR and CDR2 SFDVKD. The CDR3 is 21 amino acids. Trimming left V 1 base short and J 9 bases short, with 34 bases between. CDR3 sequence (DNA): TGTGCCACCAGTGATTTATTTGACAGGGGGAGCGATAGCGGGAGCCGGGAAACGCAGTATTTT. Amino acids: CATSDLFDRGSDSGSRETQYF.

This clonotype has a count of ten or more. The chain employs TRBV28 and TRBJ2-3; D possibly corresponds to TRBD1 (6 bases). Between the trimmed V and J ends, which lost 3 bases and 1 base, there was a span of 11 bases. Germline-derived CDR1 and CDR2 are MDHEN and SYDVKM. This CDR3 comprises 15 residues. CDR3 nucleotide sequence: TGTGCCAGCAGTTTGGAACAGGGCCGCACAGATACGCAGTATTTT. Protein: CASSLEQGRTDTQYF. The variable domain in full, with the rest retrieved from reference TRBV28 and TRBJ2-3, is DVKVTQSSRYLVKRTGEKVFLECVQDMDHENMFWYRQDPGLGLRLIYFSYDVKMKEKGDIPEGYSVSREKKERFSLILESASTNQTSMYLCASSLEQGRTDTQYFGPGTRLTVL.

This rearrangement joins TRBV20-1 to TRBJ1-1; TRBD1 matches at 8 bases. The CDR3 is 16 residues long. The trim removed 6 bases at V and 4 bases at J, leaving 16 bases unmatched. Germline V lookup: CDR1 DFQATT, CDR2 SNEGSKA (reference sequence). The CDR3 coding sequence is TGCAGTGCAACGAAGATTCAGGGGGCCCGGTCCACTGAAGCTTTCTTT. It yields the protein CSATKIQGARSTEAFF.

This clonotype was seen ten or more times. The rearrangement links TRBV20-1 to TRBJ2-3; TRBD2 is a possible D gene (7 bases). Trimming removed 1 base from V and 11 bases from J, with 22 bases in between. The CDR3 runs to 15 residues. CDR1 is DFQATT and CDR2 is SNEGSKA in the germline V gene (reference sequence). The DNA for the CDR3 is TGCAGTGCTAGAGCTAGGCGGGGGCTCATATACGGGCAGTATTTT. Its protein product is CSARARRGLIYGQYF.

Remarks on this clonotype: Relative to the germline gene, one junction end is altered; a read error may explain this. The V gene is TRBV14, the J gene TRBJ2-5; D remains ambiguous. There are 12 residues in the CDR3. Germline loops: CDR1 SGHDN, CDR2 FVKESK. In nucleotides, the CDR3 is TGTCCCAGCAGCTCGCTACAGGAGACCCAGTACTTC. This translates into CPSSSLQETQYF. Complete variable domain (other parts from reference TRBV14 and TRBJ2-5): EAGVTQFPSHSVIEKGQTVTLRCDPISGHDNLYWYRRVMGKEIKFLLHFVKESKQDESGMPNNRFLAERTGGTYSTLKVQPAELEDSGVYFCPSSSLQETQYFGPGTRLLVL.

This CDR3 reads CASSGDRMNEKLFF. Written as DNA, the CDR3 is TGTGCCAGCAGTGGGGACCGGATGAATGAAAAACTGTTTTTT. The genes are TRBV28 and TRBJ1-4; the D gene is possibly TRBD1 (5 bases). From germline, CDR1 is MDHEN and CDR2 SYDVKM. This CDR3 contains 14 residues. Between the trimmed V and J ends, which lost 5 bases and 5 bases, there was a span of 12 bases.

In nucleotides, the CDR3 is TGTGCCACCAGTGATTTGCGAGGGGGTCCCAGCCTCCATGAGCAGTTCTTC. This sequence encodes CATSDLRGGPSLHEQFF. V is TRBV24-1 and J is TRBJ2-1; maybe TRBD1 (6 bases). V shed 0 bases and J shed 8 bases, with 19 bases lying between them. The CDR3 loop spans 17 amino acids. In germline, CDR1 is KGHDR, CDR2 SFDVKD.

A remark on this clonotype: One end of the junction is discordant with germline, which a read error may explain. The CDR3 here is CASSYSGLNTGELFF. Written as DNA, the CDR3 is TGTGCCAGCAGTTACTCAGGACTGAACACCGGGGAGTTGTTTTTT. This chain uses TRBV5-6 with TRBJ2-2; D possibly corresponds to TRBD2 (5 bases). This CDR3 spans 15 amino acids. Germline CDR1 and CDR2: SGHDT and YYEEEE.

The rearrangement joins TRBV6-1 to TRBJ1-4, with 7 bases identical to TRBD1. Germline CDR1 and CDR2: MNHNS and SASEGT. Trimming removed 4 bases from V and 1 base from J; junction bases left unmatched: 9. The CDR3 is made up of 17 amino acids. The CDR3, as DNA: TGTGCCAGCAGTGCAACGCGACAGGGCGGAACTAATGAAAAACTGTTTTTT. Amino acid sequence: CASSATRQGGTNEKLFF.